A single sample is the source of the 19 T cell receptor beta chains below, sequenced in a study of OX40 agonist ivuxolimab in advanced cancers. The protocol was immunoSEQ multiplex PCR, while the TCRdb copy is restricted to in-frame clones and leaves out a portion. Of some 34,000 clones in the sample, less than 80% were seen once. The sequencing used CD4+ or CD8+ T cells sorted from blood, collected in a trial of the OX40 agonist ivuxolimab. The receptors were sampled from an adult with an advanced solid tumor such as melanoma, head and neck, liver or kidney cancer.

The V call is TRBV7-3, the J call TRBJ2-3, with D unresolved. This CDR3 is 12 amino acids long. Trimming shortened V by 4 bases and J by 0 bases, and 2 bases separated the two germline ends. The germline CDR1 and CDR2 sequences are SGHTA and FQGTGA. The chain's CDR3 is CASSSSTDTQYF. The CDR3 DNA reads as TGTGCCAGCAGCTCGAGCACAGATACGCAGTATTTT.

This clone was counted a few times. V and J are TRBV7-8 and TRBJ1-2; 9 bases are a match to TRBD1. This CDR3 region has 17 residues. The V gene's germline CDR1 is SGHVS and CDR2 FQNEAQ. V lost 8 bases and J lost 6; bases outside the gene matches: 19. CDR3 in amino acids: CASSTQRDREKDDGYTF. The CDR3 DNA is TGTGCCAGCTCCACCCAAAGGGACAGGGAAAAAGATGATGGCTACACCTTC.

The gene calls are TRBV30 and TRBJ1-3, with D tentatively TRBD1 (6 bases). The V gene's germline CDR1 is GTSNPN and CDR2 SVGIG (reference sequence). V lost 2 bases to trimming and J lost 0 bases, with 11 bases between them. The CDR3 contains 15 residues. CDR3 region: CAWSTTGSSGNTIYF. Here the CDR3 DNA reads TGTGCCTGGAGTACAACAGGGAGCTCTGGAAACACCATATATTTT.

This rearrangement joins TRBV27 to TRBJ2-1; 8 nucleotides line up with TRBD2. This CDR3 contains 15 residues. CDR1 is MNHEY and CDR2 is SMNVEV in the germline V gene (reference sequence). The ends lost 5 bases at V and 3 bases at J; junction bases unmatched: 6. The CDR3 sequence is CASSTGTRGYNEQFF. The CDR3 DNA reads TGTGCCAGCAGTACCGGGACTAGAGGCTACAATGAGCAGTTCTTC.

The V and J genes are TRBV29-1 and TRBJ2-3; 8 bases are a match to TRBD2. In germline, CDR1 is SQVTM, CDR2 ANQGSEA. Unmatched junction bases numbered 4, after V lost 4 bases and J lost 4 bases. The CDR3 runs 13 residues. CDR3 sequence reads: CSVGGLEPDTQYF. DNA of the CDR3: TGCAGCGTTGGGGGACTAGAACCAGATACGCAGTATTTT.

J is TRBJ2-2 and V is TRBV11-2; D remains ambiguous. Per the germline V gene, CDR1 is SGHAT and CDR2 is FQNNGV. V lost 2 bases and J lost 3, with 7 bases in between. CDR3 length: 14 amino acids. In DNA form, the CDR3 reads TGTGCCAGCAGCTTAAACCGAGACACCGGGGAGCTGTTTTTT. Protein: CASSLNRDTGELFF.

The chain joins TRBV28 to TRBJ2-3, with D hard to call. Trimming pared 6 bases from V and 3 bases from J, leaving 16 bases between. This CDR3 is 15 amino acids long. Per germline, CDR1 MDHEN and CDR2 SYDVKM. The CDR3 reads CASSPYLPTTDTQYF. The CDR3 DNA sequence: TGTGCCAGCAGCCCGTACCTCCCGACAACAGATACGCAGTATTTT.

The rearrangement uses TRBV4-1 and TRBJ2-3; no clear D. Germline values: CDR1 MGHRA, CDR2 YSYEKL. The CDR3 spans 13 residues. V gave up 0 bases and J gave up 7 bases, with 8 bases separating them. The CDR3 nucleotides read TGCGCCAGCAGCCAAGATTGGATTAATACGCAGTATTTT. It encodes CASSQDWINTQYF.

The chain joins TRBV6-1 to TRBJ2-1; D unresolved. Per germline, CDR1 MNHNS and CDR2 SASEGT. This CDR3 comprises 16 residues. V was trimmed by 0 bases and J by 5 bases, leaving 14 bases between them. This chain's CDR3 is CASSEARLVSHNEQFF. For the CDR3, the DNA is TGTGCCAGCAGTGAAGCGCGGCTAGTCAGCCACAATGAGCAGTTCTTC.

The CDR3 sequence: CASSQSTGEAFF. DNA of the CDR3: TGCGCCAGCAGCCAGTCGACAGGAGAAGCTTTCTTT. The chain links TRBV5-1 to TRBJ1-1; TRBD1 is a possible D gene (6 bases). This CDR3 is built from 12 residues. Per germline, CDR1 SGHRS and CDR2 YFSETQ. Trimming took 4 bases from V and 8 from J, leaving 12 bases between them.

This clone is medium-sized (0.01 to 0.1%) by share. The chain has TRBV5-5 and TRBJ1-4, with no clear D. Trimming took off 0 bases at V and 0 bases at J, with 6 bases between the two ends. The CDR3 has 15 residues. Germline assignment: CDR1 SGHKS and CDR2 YYEKEE (reference sequence). The CDR3 region has the DNA TGTGCCAGCAGCTTGGTGGCAGCAACTAATGAAAAACTGTTTTTT. Translating gives CASSLVAATNEKLFF. Full variable domain (missing parts from reference TRBV5-5 and TRBJ1-4): DAGVTQSPTHLIKTRGQQVTLRCSPISGHKSVSWYQQVLGQGPQFIFQYYEKEERGRGNFPDRFSARQFPNYSSELNVNALLLGDSALYLCASSLVAATNEKLFFGSGTQLSVL.

The chain carries TRBV28 and TRBJ1-5, with a tentative D call TRBD1 (6 bases). The CDR3 contains 17 residues. V was trimmed by 6 bases and J by 1 base, leaving 19 bases between them. The germline V gene has CDR1 MDHEN and CDR2 SYDVKM. CDR3 nucleotides: TGTGCCAGCAGCTTCGCCCGGACAGCCGGCAGCAATCAGCCCCAGCATTTT. It is translated as CASSFARTAGSNQPQHF.

V usage is TRBV11-2 and J usage is TRBJ2-1; TRBD2 is a possible D gene (5 bases). The germline CDR1 and CDR2 sequences are SGHAT and FQNNGV. V was shortened by 3 bases and J by 2 bases, with 11 bases between the two germline ends. The CDR3 runs to 15 residues. The CDR3 region has the DNA TGTGCCAGCAGCTTCGGCGGGTTCACCTACAATGAGCAGTTCTTC. Translated, it gives CASSFGGFTYNEQFF. The variable domain in full, completed from reference TRBV11-2 and TRBJ2-1, reads EAGVAQSPRYKIIEKRQSVAFWCNPISGHATLYWYQQILGQGPKLLIQFQNNGVVDDSQLPKDRFSAERLKGVDSTLKIQPAKLEDSAVYLCASSFGGFTYNEQFFGPGTRLTVL.

The rearrangement links TRBV28 to TRBJ2-7; 7 positions agree with TRBD2. Per germline, CDR1 MDHEN and CDR2 SYDVKM. The CDR3 is 14 residues long. J was trimmed by 1 base and V by 11 bases; bases with no gene match: 11. The CDR3 loop reads CASNGLAASYEQYF. DNA of the CDR3: TGTGCCTCTAACGGGCTAGCGGCTTCCTACGAGCAGTACTTC.

This clone was seen a few times. The chain combines TRBV18 with TRBJ2-7; maybe TRBD1 (5 bases). Germline V gene sequence: CDR1 KGHSH, CDR2 LQKENI. Trimming shortened V by 2 bases and J by 3 bases, and 5 bases separated the two germline ends. This CDR3 spans 12 amino acids. This CDR3 is CASSPDSYEQYF. The CDR3 nucleotides read TGTGCCAGCTCACCAGACAGCTACGAGCAGTACTTC.

The chain recombines TRBV10-3 with TRBJ2-3; perhaps TRBD2 as D (6 bases). Germline-derived CDR1 and CDR2 are ENHRY and SYGVKD. Between the trimmed V and J ends, which lost 3 bases and 4 bases, there was a span of 17 bases. CDR3 size: 16 residues. CDR3 protein: CAISDKQRVGADTQYF. The CDR3 DNA is TGTGCCATCAGTGACAAACAGCGGGTCGGTGCAGATACGCAGTATTTT.

The rearrangement links TRBV7-2 to TRBJ2-2; the D is unclear. V shed 1 base and J shed 14 bases, with 11 bases lying between them. Per the germline V gene, CDR1 is SGHTA and CDR2 is FQGNSA. The CDR3 is 12 amino acids. The CDR3, as DNA: TGTGCCAGCAGCTTAGTTCCCCCTTTTCTGTTTTTT. It specifies CASSLVPPFLFF.

V gene TRBV19 combines with J gene TRBJ2-5; 8 bases are shared with TRBD1. Germline lookup yields CDR1 LNHDA and CDR2 SQIVND (reference sequence). J lost 3 bases, V lost 6 bases, and 3 bases had no gene match. CDR3 length: 13 amino acids. The CDR3 nucleotides read TGTGCCAGTAGGATACAGGGGGAAGAGACCCAGTACTTC. Translated: CASRIQGEETQYF.

The chain combines TRBV7-8 with TRBJ2-7, with 10 bases identical to TRBD1. Germline V gene sequence: CDR1 SGHVS, CDR2 FQNEAQ. V lost 8 bases and J lost 3; bases outside the gene matches: 1. The CDR3 totals 12 residues. CDR3 sequence: CASGTGVYEQYF. Here the CDR3 DNA reads TGTGCCAGCGGGACAGGGGTCTACGAGCAGTACTTC.